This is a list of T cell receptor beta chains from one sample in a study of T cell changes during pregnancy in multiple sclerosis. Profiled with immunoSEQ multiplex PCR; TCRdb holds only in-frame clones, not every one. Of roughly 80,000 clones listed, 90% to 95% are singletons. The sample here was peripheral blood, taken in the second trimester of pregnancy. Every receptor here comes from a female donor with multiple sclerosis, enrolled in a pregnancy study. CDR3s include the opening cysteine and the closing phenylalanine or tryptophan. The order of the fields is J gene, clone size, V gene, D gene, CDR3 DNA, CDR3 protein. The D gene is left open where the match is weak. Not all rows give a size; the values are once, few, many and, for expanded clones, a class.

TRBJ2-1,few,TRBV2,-,TGTGCCAGCTTCGGAGGCTCCTACAATGAGCAGTTCTTC,CASFGGSYNEQFF
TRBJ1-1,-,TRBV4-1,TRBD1,TGCGCCAGCAGCACCCGGGACAGGGGCCTCATGAACACTGAAGCTTTCTTT,CASSTRDRGLMNTEAFF
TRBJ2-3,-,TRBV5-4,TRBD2,TGTGCCAGCAGCCCTGGACTAGCGGGGGGGACCACTAGCACAGATACGCAGTATTTT,CASSPGLAGGTTSTDTQYF
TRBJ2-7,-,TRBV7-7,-,TGTGCTAGCAGCTTCTGGGACTTTAGCGACGAGCAGTACTTC,CASSFWDFSDEQYF
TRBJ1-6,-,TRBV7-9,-,TGTGCCAGCAGCTTATACAGTGTCGGTGTGGATAATTCACCCCTCCACTTT,CASSLYSVGVDNSPLHF
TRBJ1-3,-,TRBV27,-,TGTGCCAGCAGTTTAACAGGGATCTCTGGAAACACCATATATTTT,CASSLTGISGNTIYF
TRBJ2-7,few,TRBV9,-,TGTGCCAGCAGCGTAGACGGGGGCTCCTACGAGCAGTACTTC,CASSVDGGSYEQYF
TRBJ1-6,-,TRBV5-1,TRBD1,TGCGCCAGCAGCCCCGGGACAGGGGCTTCACCCCTCCACTTT,CASSPGTGASPLHF
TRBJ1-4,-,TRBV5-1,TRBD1,TGCGCCAGCAGCTTGGGTGCCCGGGACAGGGGCGAAAAACTGTTTTTT,CASSLGARDRGEKLFF
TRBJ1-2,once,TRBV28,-,TGTGCCACCAGGGCGGGCCCCGGGGGTGGCTACACCTTC,CATRAGPGGGYTF
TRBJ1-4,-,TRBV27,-,TGTGCCAGCAGCTGGATCCTAGGGGGAAATGAAAAACTGTTTTTT,CASSWILGGNEKLFF
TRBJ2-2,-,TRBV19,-,TGTGCCAGTAGTATAGACGGAAGGAGGAACACCGGGGAGCTGTTTTTT,CASSIDGRRNTGELFF
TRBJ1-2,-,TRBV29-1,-,TGCAGCGTCAACCCGGGACTGATTAACTATGGCTACACCTTC,CSVNPGLINYGYTF
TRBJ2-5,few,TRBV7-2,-,TGTGCCAGCAGCTTAGCAGACCGGGGGACCCAGTACTTC,CASSLADRGTQYF
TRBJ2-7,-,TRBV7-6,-,TGTGCCAGCAGCTTAGGTACGGGAACCTACGAGCAGTACTTC,CASSLGTGTYEQYF
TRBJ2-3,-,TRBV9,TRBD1,TGTGCCAGCAGCTCCGGACAGGGGGCTGGAGATACGCAGTATTTT,CASSSGQGAGDTQYF
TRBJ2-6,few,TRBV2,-,TGTGCCAGCAGGACCGGGACTGGAGTCTCTGGGGCCAACGTCCTGACTTTC,CASRTGTGVSGANVLTF
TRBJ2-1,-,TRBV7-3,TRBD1,TGTGCCAGCAGCATGGGAACAGGGGGAAGGGATGAGCAGTTCTTC,CASSMGTGGRDEQFF
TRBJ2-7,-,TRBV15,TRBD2,TGTGCCACCAGCAGACGGGGGGGTAGCGGGGGATCCGCGTTCTTCGAGCAGTACTTC,CATSRRGGSGGSAFFEQYF
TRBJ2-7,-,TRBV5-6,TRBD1,TGTGCCAGCAGGCCACAGGGGGGCAACGAGCAGTACTTC,CASRPQGGNEQYF
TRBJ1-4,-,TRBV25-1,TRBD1,TGTGCCAGCAGTGACCTCACGGGACAGTATAATGAAAAACTGTTTTTT,CASSDLTGQYNEKLFF
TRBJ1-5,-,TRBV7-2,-,TGTGCCAGCAGCTTAAGAGCCGCCAGGAGCAATCAGCCCCAGCATTTT,CASSLRAARSNQPQHF
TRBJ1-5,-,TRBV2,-,TGTGCCAGCAGTGAGGGGCGCGGGAAGGGTGGTAGGGAGCCCCAGCATTTT,CASSEGRGKGGREPQHF
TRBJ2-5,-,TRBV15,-,TGTGCCACGGAAGCCGGACAGCGCCAGTACTTC,CATEAGQRQYF
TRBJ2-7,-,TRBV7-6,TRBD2,TGTGCCAGCAGCTTAGCTGGCGTGGGGACTAGTCCAACTCTGTACGAGCAGTACTTC,CASSLAGVGTSPTLYEQYF
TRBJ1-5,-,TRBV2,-,TGTGCCAGCGCGGTAAGGATCGAGGATCAGCCCCAGCATTTT,CASAVRIEDQPQHF
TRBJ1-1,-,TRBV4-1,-,TGCGCCAGCAGCCAAGAGATGGAGGTTAATAGCTTTATGGACACTGAAGCTTTCTTT,CASSQEMEVNSFMDTEAFF
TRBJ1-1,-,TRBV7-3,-,TGTGCCAGCAGCTTGGGGGGAGGCGAAAGGGGAGCTTTCTTT,CASSLGGGERGAFF
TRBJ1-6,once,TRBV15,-,TGTGCCACCAGCAGGTTAAGCGTGCCGGGGAATTCACCCCTCCACTTT,CATSRLSVPGNSPLHF
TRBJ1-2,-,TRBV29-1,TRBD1,TGCAGCGTTGAAGAGGGGACAGGGGCTAGCTATGGCTACACCTTC,CSVEEGTGASYGYTF
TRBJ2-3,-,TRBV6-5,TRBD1,TGTGCCAGCAGTCCACAGGGGGATGGCACAGATACGCAGTATTTT,CASSPQGDGTDTQYF
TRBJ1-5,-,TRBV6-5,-,TGTGCCAGCAGTTACTCGAGGGCGGAGAATCAGCCCCAGCATTTT,CASSYSRAENQPQHF
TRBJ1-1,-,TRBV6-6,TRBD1,TGTGCCAGCAGTTACTGGGACAGCGTGGAAGCTTTCTTT,CASSYWDSVEAFF
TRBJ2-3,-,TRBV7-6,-,TGTGCCAGCAGCCTCTACACAGATACGCAGTATTTT,CASSLYTDTQYF
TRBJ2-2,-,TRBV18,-,TGTGCCAGCTCACCGGTGAGATCCACCGGGGAGCTGTTTTTT,CASSPVRSTGELFF
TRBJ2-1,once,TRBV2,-,TGTGCCAGCACCTGGGACTCTTGGGGACAGAATGAGCAGTTCTTC,CASTWDSWGQNEQFF
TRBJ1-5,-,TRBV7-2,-,TGTGCCAGCAGCTTCGGGACACTCGATCAGCCCCAGCATTTT,CASSFGTLDQPQHF
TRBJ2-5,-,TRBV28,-,TGTGCCAGCTCTATCGAGGCTATTCAAGAGACCCAGTACTTC,CASSIEAIQETQYF
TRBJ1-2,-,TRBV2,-,TGTGCCAGCAGAGTGGGGCGAGATTCCGTCTACACCTTC,CASRVGRDSVYTF
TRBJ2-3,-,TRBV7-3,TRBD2,TGTGCCAGCAGCCCCGGGGGGTGGACAGATACGCAGTATTTT,CASSPGGWTDTQYF
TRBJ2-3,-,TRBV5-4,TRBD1,TGTGCCAGCAGCTTCGGACAGGGGGCAGATACGCAGTATTTT,CASSFGQGADTQYF
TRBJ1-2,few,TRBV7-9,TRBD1,TGTGCCAGCAGCTCGACAGGGGGGTATGGCTACACCTTC,CASSSTGGYGYTF
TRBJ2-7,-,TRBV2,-,TGTGCCAGCAGGCCAGACGTGGGAGGCGAGCAGTACTTC,CASRPDVGGEQYF
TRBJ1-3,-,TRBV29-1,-,TGCAGCGTTGAATTCTGGACAGAAACTGGAAACACCATATATTTT,CSVEFWTETGNTIYF
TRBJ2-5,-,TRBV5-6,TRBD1,TGTGCCAGCAGCCCCGGGACAGGCTTAAAGACCCAGTACTTC,CASSPGTGLKTQYF
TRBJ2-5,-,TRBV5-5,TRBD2,TGTGCCAGCAGTCCCTCGACTAGCGGGGAGGAGACCCAGTACTTC,CASSPSTSGEETQYF
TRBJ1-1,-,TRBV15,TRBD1,TGTGCCACCAGCAGTGAAGGGGGCTCGGTGAACACTGAAGCTTTCTTT,CATSSEGGSVNTEAFF
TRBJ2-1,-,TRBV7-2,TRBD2,TGTGCCAGCAGCCACTCCTCCGGGGCGGGGGGGAACAATGAGCAGTTCTTC,CASSHSSGAGGNNEQFF
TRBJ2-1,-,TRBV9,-,TGTGCCAGCAGCGGTGCAGGGTACTCAAAGGGGAATGAGCAGTTCTTC,CASSGAGYSKGNEQFF
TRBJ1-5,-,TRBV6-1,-,TGTGCCAGCACCCAATACCCCTATAGCAATCAGCCCCAGCATTTT,CASTQYPYSNQPQHF
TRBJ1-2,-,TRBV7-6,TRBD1,TGTGCCAGCAGCCCGGACAGGCAATATGGCTACACCTTC,CASSPDRQYGYTF
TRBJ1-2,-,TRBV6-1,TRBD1,TGTGCCAGCAGTGCGGTCCGGGACAGGGATGGCTACACCTTC,CASSAVRDRDGYTF
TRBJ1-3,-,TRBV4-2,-,TGTGCCAGCAGGCAGTTAGCGGGCTCTGGAAACACCATATATTTT,CASRQLAGSGNTIYF
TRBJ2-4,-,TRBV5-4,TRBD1,TGTGCCAGCAGCTCAGCTGACAGGGTCAAAAACATTCAGTACTTC,CASSSADRVKNIQYF